These 3 T cell receptor beta chains were all obtained from the same sample, sequenced in a study of neurological immune-mediated disorders. TCRdb fed the 5' RACE reads into MiXCR, producing one record per CDR3 protein. The sample shows tens of thousands of distinct CDR3 sequences, 4.5% of them seen only once. The specimen was PBMCs. Receptors were obtained from a woman aged 55-69 years with multiple sclerosis.

This clonotype has at least ten counts. The chain employs TRBV5-1 and TRBJ1-1; tentative D call: TRBD1 (5 bases). Trimming pared 0 bases from V and 1 base from J, leaving 13 bases between. The CDR3 extends over 16 amino acids. The germline V gene has CDR1 SGHRS and CDR2 YFSETQ. CDR3 in amino acids: CASSLGKGFQNTEAFF. In DNA, the CDR3 is TGCGCCAGCAGCTTGGGGAAGGGGTTCCAGAACACTGAAGCTTTCTTT. Using reference TRBV5-1 and TRBJ1-1 for the parts outside the CDR3, the full variable domain is KAGVTQTPRYLIKTRGQQVTLSCSPISGHRSVSWYQQTPGQGLQFLFEYFSETQRNKGNFPGRFSGRQFSNSRSEMNVSTLELGDSALYLCASSLGKGFQNTEAFFGQGTRLTVV.

This clonotype was counted between two and nine times. The chain is built from TRBV2 and TRBJ2-7; D remains ambiguous. Germline CDR1 SNHLY, CDR2 FYNNEI. V was trimmed by 3 bases and J by 3 bases, leaving 12 bases between them. This CDR3 is built from 14 residues. The DNA for the CDR3 is TGTGCCAGCAGTGAGGCGCCCGTAGTCTACGAGCAGTACGTC. Translated: CASSEAPVVYEQYV.

This clonotype showed up many times. J is TRBJ2-5 and V is TRBV3-1; no definite D call. The V end was cut by 1 base, the J end by 3 bases, with 9 bases between. The CDR3 has 14 residues. Looked up from germline, CDR1 is LGHDT and CDR2 is YNNKEL (reference sequence). The CDR3 is CASSQVSRKETQYF. The CDR3 nucleotides read TGTGCCAGCAGCCAAGTAAGCAGGAAAGAGACCCAGTACTTC.